This T cell receptor (beta chain) was sequenced for a study of tumor and adjacent non-tumor tissue in lung cancer. The CDR3 runs 14 residues. V dropped 4 bases and J dropped 2; count of bases not matched to a gene: 4. CDR1 is LGHNA and CDR2 is YSLEER in the germline V gene. TCRbeta libraries were built with three rounds of nested PCR, modified from ARM-PCR. TCRdb called the multiplex PCR reads again in MiXCR, with one record for every CDR3 protein. The sample holds some 93,000 distinct CDR3 sequences, roughly 66% seen once. RNA was extracted from bulk tissue without any cell sorting. This TCR was recovered from a man in his sixties with non-small cell lung cancer. The chain is built from TRBV4-3 and TRBJ2-7; 8 bases align to TRBD1. Sequences were obtained from lung tumor tissue. The chain's CDR3 is CASSPRTGPYEQYF. CDR3 sequence (DNA): TGCGCCAGCAGCCCACGGACAGGGCCCTACGAGCAGTACTTC.